These T cell receptor beta chains were read from a single sample in a study of cytomegalovirus exposure and HLA in healthy donors. TCRdb's copy holds only in-frame clones and misses some; the assay was immunoSEQ multiplex PCR. The sample shows 130,000 or so clones, roughly 86% of them seen only once. The sequencing input was PBMCs. Receptors were obtained from a woman between 35 and 50 years old in good health and CMV-seronegative. CDR3s include the opening cysteine and the closing phenylalanine or tryptophan. Fields, in order: CDR3 DNA, CDR3 protein, clone size, D gene, V gene, J gene. D genes are given only for firm matches. Expanded clones are given a class, and other clones once, few, many or no size at all.

cdr3_nt: TGTGCCAGCAGCTTACGAGGCGGGACAGCAGCCTACGAGCAGTACTTC; cdr3_aa: CASSLRGGTAAYEQYF; clone_size: once; d_call: -; v_call: TRBV7-9; j_call: TRBJ2-7
cdr3_nt: TGTGCCAGCAGTGTTATGGGGACTAGCTACGAGCAGTACTTC; cdr3_aa: CASSVMGTSYEQYF; clone_size: once; d_call: TRBD2; v_call: TRBV2; j_call: TRBJ2-7
cdr3_nt: TGTGCCAGCAGGCTCGGGGAATCCTACGAGCAGTACTTC; cdr3_aa: CASRLGESYEQYF; clone_size: -; d_call: -; v_call: TRBV2; j_call: TRBJ2-7
cdr3_nt: TGTGCCAGCAGCTTAGACAGCTCCTACGAGCAGTACTTC; cdr3_aa: CASSLDSSYEQYF; clone_size: -; d_call: -; v_call: TRBV7-8; j_call: TRBJ2-7
cdr3_nt: TGTGCCAGCAGCCAGTCGCTAGCGGGTTCGGAGACCCAGTACTTC; cdr3_aa: CASSQSLAGSETQYF; clone_size: -; d_call: TRBD2; v_call: TRBV7-2; j_call: TRBJ2-5
cdr3_nt: TGTGCCAGCTCACCACGCGCGACTAGCGGGACCTACGAGCAGTACTTC; cdr3_aa: CASSPRATSGTYEQYF; clone_size: -; d_call: TRBD2; v_call: TRBV18; j_call: TRBJ2-7
cdr3_nt: TGTGCCAGCAGTGAACTAGATGAGCAGTTCTTC; cdr3_aa: CASSELDEQFF; clone_size: -; d_call: -; v_call: TRBV2; j_call: TRBJ2-1
cdr3_nt: TGCGCCAGCAGCTCGCTTGGAAATCAAGCGGGAGGGCCAAGGAATGAGCAGTTCTTC; cdr3_aa: CASSSLGNQAGGPRNEQFF; clone_size: -; d_call: TRBD2; v_call: TRBV5-1; j_call: TRBJ2-1
cdr3_nt: TGTGCCAGTAGTCCAGGGGGCTCCTACGAGCAGTACTTC; cdr3_aa: CASSPGGSYEQYF; clone_size: -; d_call: TRBD1; v_call: TRBV19; j_call: TRBJ2-7
cdr3_nt: TGCGCCAGCAGCTTGGCTCGGAGGTCCTACGAGCAGTACTTC; cdr3_aa: CASSLARRSYEQYF; clone_size: -; d_call: -; v_call: TRBV5-1; j_call: TRBJ2-7
cdr3_nt: TGCGCCAGCAGCCCCGGACAGGGCTATAATTCACCCCTCCACTTT; cdr3_aa: CASSPGQGYNSPLHF; clone_size: -; d_call: TRBD1; v_call: TRBV4-3; j_call: TRBJ1-6
cdr3_nt: TGTGCCAGCAGTGAACAGGAGACAGGTCGGGGCTACACCTTC; cdr3_aa: CASSEQETGRGYTF; clone_size: -; d_call: -; v_call: TRBV2; j_call: TRBJ1-2
cdr3_nt: TGCGCCAGCAGCCAACCGAATAGACAGGGTCGAGAGCAGTACTTC; cdr3_aa: CASSQPNRQGREQYF; clone_size: few; d_call: TRBD1; v_call: TRBV4-1; j_call: TRBJ2-7
cdr3_nt: TGCAGCGTTGAATCAGGGGGCTACACCTTC; cdr3_aa: CSVESGGYTF; clone_size: -; d_call: -; v_call: TRBV29-1; j_call: TRBJ1-2
cdr3_nt: TGTGCCAGCAGCTTAAGTCGCCTAGCGGCGAACACCGGGGAGCTGTTTTTT; cdr3_aa: CASSLSRLAANTGELFF; clone_size: -; d_call: TRBD2; v_call: TRBV7-8; j_call: TRBJ2-2
cdr3_nt: TGTGCCAGCAGTCGATCGGGACAGGAAGCTTTCTTT; cdr3_aa: CASSRSGQEAFF; clone_size: -; d_call: TRBD1; v_call: TRBV2; j_call: TRBJ1-1
cdr3_nt: TGTGCCAGCAGCTTAACAGGGCCGGTCTCAGCCTACGAGGAGCAGTACTTC; cdr3_aa: CASSLTGPVSAYEEQYF; clone_size: -; d_call: -; v_call: TRBV7-2; j_call: TRBJ2-7
cdr3_nt: TGCGCCAGCAAGGAGGGGGCGGAATTTTCCTCCTACAATGAGCAGTTCTTC; cdr3_aa: CASKEGAEFSSYNEQFF; clone_size: -; d_call: -; v_call: TRBV5-1; j_call: TRBJ2-1
cdr3_nt: TGTGCCAGCAGCTTTTCAGGGGAGAACTATGGCTACACCTTC; cdr3_aa: CASSFSGENYGYTF; clone_size: -; d_call: -; v_call: TRBV7-9; j_call: TRBJ1-2
cdr3_nt: TGTGCCAGCAGTTTACGAGATACGCAGTATTTT; cdr3_aa: CASSLRDTQYF; clone_size: -; d_call: -; v_call: TRBV27; j_call: TRBJ2-3
cdr3_nt: TGTGCCAGCAGCCCACCCGGCGGAGGAGGAACCGGGGAGCTGTTTTTT; cdr3_aa: CASSPPGGGGTGELFF; clone_size: -; d_call: -; v_call: TRBV5-5; j_call: TRBJ2-2
cdr3_nt: TGTGCCAGCAGCTTAGGACAGGTCCAAGAGACCCAGTACTTC; cdr3_aa: CASSLGQVQETQYF; clone_size: -; d_call: -; v_call: TRBV7-9; j_call: TRBJ2-5
cdr3_nt: TGCGCCAGCAGCGTCGGGACAGAAGGGACTGAAGCTTTCTTT; cdr3_aa: CASSVGTEGTEAFF; clone_size: few; d_call: TRBD1; v_call: TRBV5-1; j_call: TRBJ1-1
cdr3_nt: TGTGCCAGCAGGTACAACAGGGGGCGTTTGAACAATGAGCAGTTCTTC; cdr3_aa: CASRYNRGRLNNEQFF; clone_size: -; d_call: -; v_call: TRBV21-1; j_call: TRBJ2-1
cdr3_nt: TGCGCCACCCTGGGGGGGGAGGCGGTCAACACCGGGGAGCTGTTTTTT; cdr3_aa: CATLGGEAVNTGELFF; clone_size: -; d_call: TRBD2; v_call: TRBV10-2; j_call: TRBJ2-2
cdr3_nt: TGTGCCAGCAGCTTGGGAGGAGATACGCAGTATTTT; cdr3_aa: CASSLGGDTQYF; clone_size: -; d_call: -; v_call: TRBV5-5; j_call: TRBJ2-3
cdr3_nt: TGTGCCAGCAGCTTGTTCACAGGGGGCTACCTGAGCTCCTACGAGCAGTACTTC; cdr3_aa: CASSLFTGGYLSSYEQYF; clone_size: -; d_call: TRBD1; v_call: TRBV5-5; j_call: TRBJ2-7
cdr3_nt: TGTGCCAGCAGCCTTAGCGGGAGCTCCTACAATGAGCAGTTCTTC; cdr3_aa: CASSLSGSSYNEQFF; clone_size: -; d_call: TRBD2; v_call: TRBV11-2; j_call: TRBJ2-1
cdr3_nt: TGCGCCAGCAGCCTGCGGGTACCCACAGATACGCAGTATTTT; cdr3_aa: CASSLRVPTDTQYF; clone_size: -; d_call: -; v_call: TRBV5-1; j_call: TRBJ2-3
cdr3_nt: TGCAGCGTTGGGTCCTTTGGGCAGCAGTTCTTC; cdr3_aa: CSVGSFGQQFF; clone_size: -; d_call: -; v_call: TRBV29-1; j_call: TRBJ2-1
cdr3_nt: TGTGCCAGCAGCTTGGACAGGACAGAGTATGGCTACACCTTC; cdr3_aa: CASSLDRTEYGYTF; clone_size: -; d_call: -; v_call: TRBV5-6; j_call: TRBJ1-2
cdr3_nt: TGTGCCAGTAGTAGTTTAAGGAGGGCTAGGGGTGAGGATGAGCAGTTCTTC; cdr3_aa: CASSSLRRARGEDEQFF; clone_size: -; d_call: -; v_call: TRBV19; j_call: TRBJ2-1
cdr3_nt: TGTGCCAGCAGCCAGACAAGCAGCTCCTACGAGCAGTACTTC; cdr3_aa: CASSQTSSSYEQYF; clone_size: -; d_call: -; v_call: TRBV28; j_call: TRBJ2-7
cdr3_nt: TGTGCCAGCAGTGTTATGGCGGGAGGAACGTACAATGAGCAGTTCTTC; cdr3_aa: CASSVMAGGTYNEQFF; clone_size: -; d_call: TRBD2; v_call: TRBV7-9; j_call: TRBJ2-1
cdr3_nt: TGTGCCAGCAGCTTAGGGCACACAGATACGCAGTATTTT; cdr3_aa: CASSLGHTDTQYF; clone_size: -; d_call: -; v_call: TRBV7-3; j_call: TRBJ2-3
cdr3_nt: TGCAGCGCCGGGGGAGGGGATACGCAGTATTTT; cdr3_aa: CSAGGGDTQYF; clone_size: -; d_call: TRBD2; v_call: TRBV29-1; j_call: TRBJ2-3
cdr3_nt: TGTGCCAGCAGCAGCCCGGGACAGGGGTCGTGCTTC; cdr3_aa: CASSSPGQGSCF; clone_size: -; d_call: TRBD1; v_call: TRBV7-9; j_call: TRBJ2-7
cdr3_nt: TGTGCCAGCAGACCGCCGGAGTACACTGAAGCTTTCTTT; cdr3_aa: CASRPPEYTEAFF; clone_size: -; d_call: -; v_call: TRBV5-4; j_call: TRBJ1-1
cdr3_nt: TGCGCCAGCAGCTTACAAACAGGGATCGGGGAGCTGTTTTTT; cdr3_aa: CASSLQTGIGELFF; clone_size: once; d_call: -; v_call: TRBV5-1; j_call: TRBJ2-2
cdr3_nt: TGTGCCAGCAGCCCGTTAGGCGGGAGGATCGACAATGAGCAGTTCTTC; cdr3_aa: CASSPLGGRIDNEQFF; clone_size: -; d_call: TRBD2; v_call: TRBV7-8; j_call: TRBJ2-1